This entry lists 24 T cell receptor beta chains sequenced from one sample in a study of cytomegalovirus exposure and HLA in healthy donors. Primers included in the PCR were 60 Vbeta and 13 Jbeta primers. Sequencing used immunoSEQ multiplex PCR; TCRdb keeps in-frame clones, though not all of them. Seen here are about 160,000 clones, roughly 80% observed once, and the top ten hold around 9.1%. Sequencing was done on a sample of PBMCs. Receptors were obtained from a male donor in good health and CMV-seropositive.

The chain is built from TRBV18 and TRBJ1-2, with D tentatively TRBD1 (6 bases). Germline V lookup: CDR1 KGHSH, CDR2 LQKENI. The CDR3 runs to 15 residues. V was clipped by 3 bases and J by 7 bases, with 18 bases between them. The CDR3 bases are TGTGCCAGCTCACCCGATACAGGGTTCAGGGGTGGCTACACCTTC. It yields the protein CASSPDTGFRGGYTF.

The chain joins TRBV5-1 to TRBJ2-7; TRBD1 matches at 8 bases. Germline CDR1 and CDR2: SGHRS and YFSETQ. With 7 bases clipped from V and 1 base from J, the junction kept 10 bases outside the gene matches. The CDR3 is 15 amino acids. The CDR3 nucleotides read TGCGCCAGCGCCGCCGGGGACAGGCATTCCTACGAGCAGTACTTC. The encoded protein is CASAAGDRHSYEQYF.

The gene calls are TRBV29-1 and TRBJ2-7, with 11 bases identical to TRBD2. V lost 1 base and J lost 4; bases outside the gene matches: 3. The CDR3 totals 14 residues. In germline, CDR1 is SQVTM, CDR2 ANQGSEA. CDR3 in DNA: TGCAGCGTTGAAGGGACTAGCGGGTCATACGAGCAGTACTTC. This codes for CSVEGTSGSYEQYF.

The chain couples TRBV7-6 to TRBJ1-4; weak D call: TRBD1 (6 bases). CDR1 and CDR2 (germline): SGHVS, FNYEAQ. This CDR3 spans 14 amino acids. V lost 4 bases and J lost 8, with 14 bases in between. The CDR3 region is CASSSGTQGEKLFF. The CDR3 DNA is TGTGCCAGCAGCTCCGGGACACAAGGAGAAAAACTGTTTTTT.

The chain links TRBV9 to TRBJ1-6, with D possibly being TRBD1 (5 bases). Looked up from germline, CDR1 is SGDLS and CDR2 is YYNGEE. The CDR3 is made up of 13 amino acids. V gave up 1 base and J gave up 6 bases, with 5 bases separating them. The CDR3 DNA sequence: TGTGCCAGCAGCGTACAGGGTAATTCACCCCTCCACTTT. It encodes CASSVQGNSPLHF.

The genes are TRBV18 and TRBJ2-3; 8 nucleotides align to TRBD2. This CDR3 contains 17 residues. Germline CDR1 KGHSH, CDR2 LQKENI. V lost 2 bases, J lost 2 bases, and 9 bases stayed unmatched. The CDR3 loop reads CASSPTTRAGATDTQYF. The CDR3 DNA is TGTGCCAGCTCACCAACCACTAGAGCGGGAGCCACAGATACGCAGTATTTT.

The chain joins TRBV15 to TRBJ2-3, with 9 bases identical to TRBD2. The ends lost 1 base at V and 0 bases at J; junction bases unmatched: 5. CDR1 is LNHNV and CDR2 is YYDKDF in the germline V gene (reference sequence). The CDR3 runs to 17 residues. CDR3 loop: CATSRVASGVSTDTQYF. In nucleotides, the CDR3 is TGTGCCACCAGCAGAGTGGCTAGCGGGGTTAGCACAGATACGCAGTATTTT. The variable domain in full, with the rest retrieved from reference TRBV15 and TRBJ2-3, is DAMVIQNPRYQVTQFGKPVTLSCSQTLNHNVMYWYQQKSSQAPKLLFHYYDKDFNNEADTPDNFQSRRPNTSFCFLDIRSPGLGDTAMYLCATSRVASGVSTDTQYFGPGTRLTVL.

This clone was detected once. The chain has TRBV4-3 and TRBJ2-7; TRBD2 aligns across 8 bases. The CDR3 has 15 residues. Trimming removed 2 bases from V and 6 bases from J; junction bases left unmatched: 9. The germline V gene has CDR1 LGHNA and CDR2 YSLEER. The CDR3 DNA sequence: TGCGCCAGCAGCCAATCGGGACTAGAAGCCTCCGAGCAGTACTTC. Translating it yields CASSQSGLEASEQYF.

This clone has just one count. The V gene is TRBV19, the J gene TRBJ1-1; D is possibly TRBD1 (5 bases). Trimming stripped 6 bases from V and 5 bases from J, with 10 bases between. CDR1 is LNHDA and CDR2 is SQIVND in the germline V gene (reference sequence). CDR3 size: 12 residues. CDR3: CASRSQGTEAFF. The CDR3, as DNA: TGTGCCAGTAGGTCGCAGGGAACTGAAGCTTTCTTT.

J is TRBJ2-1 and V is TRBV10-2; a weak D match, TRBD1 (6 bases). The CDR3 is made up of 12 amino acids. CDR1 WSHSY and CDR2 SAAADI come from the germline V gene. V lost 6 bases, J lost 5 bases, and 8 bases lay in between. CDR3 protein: CASRDSNNEQFF. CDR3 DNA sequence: TGCGCCAGCAGGGACAGCAACAATGAGCAGTTCTTC.

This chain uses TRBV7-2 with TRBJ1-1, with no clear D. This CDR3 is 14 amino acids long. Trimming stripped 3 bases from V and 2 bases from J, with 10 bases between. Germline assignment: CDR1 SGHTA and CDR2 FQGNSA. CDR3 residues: CASSLVGGNTEAFF. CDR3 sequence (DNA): TGTGCCAGCAGCTTGGTCGGCGGAAACACTGAAGCTTTCTTT.

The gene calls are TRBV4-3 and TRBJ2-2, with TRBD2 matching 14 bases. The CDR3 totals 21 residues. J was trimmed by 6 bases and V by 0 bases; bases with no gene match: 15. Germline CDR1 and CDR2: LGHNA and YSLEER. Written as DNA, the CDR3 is TGCGCCAGCAGCCAAGAGATTGGTCTGGGACTAGCGGGAGAATCGGCCGGGGAGCTGTTTTTT. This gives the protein CASSQEIGLGLAGESAGELFF.

The CDR3 DNA reads as TGTGCCAGCAGTGGTTTTGTGGGACTGAGCACAGATACGCAGTATTTT. Translating it yields CASSGFVGLSTDTQYF. The chain employs TRBV25-1 and TRBJ2-3; possibly TRBD2 for D (6 bases). This CDR3 is built from 16 residues. In germline, CDR1 is MGHDK, CDR2 SYGVNS. Between the trimmed V and J ends, which lost 4 bases and 0 bases, there was a span of 14 bases.

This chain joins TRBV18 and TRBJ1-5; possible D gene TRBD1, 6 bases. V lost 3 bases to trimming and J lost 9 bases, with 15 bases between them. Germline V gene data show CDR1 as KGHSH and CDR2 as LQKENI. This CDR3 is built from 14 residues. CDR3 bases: TGTGCCAGCTCACCGGGACAAGGCTCAGGGCCCCAGCATTTT. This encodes CASSPGQGSGPQHF. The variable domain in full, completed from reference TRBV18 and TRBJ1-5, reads NAGVMQNPRHLVRRRGQEARLRCSPMKGHSHVYWYRQLPEEGLKFMVYLQKENIIDESGMPKERFSAEFPKEGPSILRIQQVVRGDSAAYFCASSPGQGSGPQHFGDGTRLSIL.

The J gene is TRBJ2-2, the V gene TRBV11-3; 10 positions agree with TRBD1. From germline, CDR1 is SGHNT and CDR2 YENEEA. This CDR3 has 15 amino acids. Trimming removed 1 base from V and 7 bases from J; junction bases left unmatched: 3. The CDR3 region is CASSLGGQGIGELFF. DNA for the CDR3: TGTGCCAGCAGCTTAGGGGGACAGGGGATCGGGGAGCTGTTTTTT.

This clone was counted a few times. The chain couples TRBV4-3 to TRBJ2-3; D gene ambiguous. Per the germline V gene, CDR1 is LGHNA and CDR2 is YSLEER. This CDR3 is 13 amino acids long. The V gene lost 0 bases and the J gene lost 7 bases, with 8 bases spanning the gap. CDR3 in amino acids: CASSQDLVNTQYF. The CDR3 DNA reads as TGCGCCAGCAGCCAAGATCTTGTTAATACGCAGTATTTT.

The CDR3 DNA reads as TGTGCCAGCAGCTTAGGGGCCGAGAGCAGACTGAACACTGAAGCTTTCTTT. Its translation: CASSLGAESRLNTEAFF. The chain recombines TRBV7-9 with TRBJ1-1; D not certain. The CDR3 has 17 amino acids. V was clipped by 1 base and J by 0 bases, with 15 bases between them. Germline values: CDR1 SEHNR, CDR2 FQNEAQ (reference sequence).

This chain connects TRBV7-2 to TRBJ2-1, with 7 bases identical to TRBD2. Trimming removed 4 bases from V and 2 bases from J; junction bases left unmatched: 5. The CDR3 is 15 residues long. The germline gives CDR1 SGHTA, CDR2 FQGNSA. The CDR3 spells CASSSREFAYNEQFF. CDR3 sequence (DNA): TGTGCCAGCAGCTCGCGGGAGTTCGCCTACAATGAGCAGTTCTTC.

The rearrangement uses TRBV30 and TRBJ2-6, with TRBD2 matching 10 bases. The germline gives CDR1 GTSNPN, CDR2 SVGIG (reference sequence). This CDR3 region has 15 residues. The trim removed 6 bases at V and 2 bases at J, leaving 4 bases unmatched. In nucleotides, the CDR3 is TGTGCCTGCCAGCGGGGGGGAGCTGGGGCCAACGTCCTGACTTTC. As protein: CACQRGGAGANVLTF.

CDR3 nucleotide sequence: TGCACCAGCATCATGGGTGGGACTACCACAGATACGCAGTATTTT. Encoded protein: CTSIMGGTTTDTQYF. The chain is built from TRBV1 and TRBJ2-3; TRBD2 was called by the table and not checked on the DNA. TRBV1 is classified as a pseudogene. The CDR3 covers 15 residues.

The CDR3 spells CASSQAPRGTYEQYF. CDR3 bases: TGCGCCAGCAGCCAAGCCCCGCGGGGTACCTACGAGCAGTACTTC. V usage is TRBV4-1 and J usage is TRBJ2-7; TRBD2 is a possible D gene (6 bases). Between the trimmed V and J ends, which lost 1 base and 2 bases, there was a span of 12 bases. CDR3 size: 15 residues. The germline gives CDR1 MGHRA, CDR2 YSYEKL.

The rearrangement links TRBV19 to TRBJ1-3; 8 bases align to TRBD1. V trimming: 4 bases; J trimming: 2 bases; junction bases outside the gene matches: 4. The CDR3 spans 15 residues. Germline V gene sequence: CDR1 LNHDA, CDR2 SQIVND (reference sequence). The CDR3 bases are TGTGCCAGTAGTAGACCGGGACAGGCTGGAAACACCATATATTTT. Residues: CASSRPGQAGNTIYF.

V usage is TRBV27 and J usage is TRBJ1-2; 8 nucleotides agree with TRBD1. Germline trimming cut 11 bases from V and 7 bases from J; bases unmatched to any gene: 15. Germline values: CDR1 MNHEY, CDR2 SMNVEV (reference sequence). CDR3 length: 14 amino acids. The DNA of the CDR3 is TGTGCCTCCAAGGGATGGCAGGGGGCGCCTGGCTACACCTTC. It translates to CASKGWQGAPGYTF.

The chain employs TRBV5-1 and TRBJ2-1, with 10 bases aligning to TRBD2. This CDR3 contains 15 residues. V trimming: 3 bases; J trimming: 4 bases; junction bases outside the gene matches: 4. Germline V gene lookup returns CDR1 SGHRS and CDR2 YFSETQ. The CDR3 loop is CASSSPGLAYNEQFF. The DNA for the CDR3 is TGCGCCAGCAGCTCCCCGGGACTAGCGTACAATGAGCAGTTCTTC.